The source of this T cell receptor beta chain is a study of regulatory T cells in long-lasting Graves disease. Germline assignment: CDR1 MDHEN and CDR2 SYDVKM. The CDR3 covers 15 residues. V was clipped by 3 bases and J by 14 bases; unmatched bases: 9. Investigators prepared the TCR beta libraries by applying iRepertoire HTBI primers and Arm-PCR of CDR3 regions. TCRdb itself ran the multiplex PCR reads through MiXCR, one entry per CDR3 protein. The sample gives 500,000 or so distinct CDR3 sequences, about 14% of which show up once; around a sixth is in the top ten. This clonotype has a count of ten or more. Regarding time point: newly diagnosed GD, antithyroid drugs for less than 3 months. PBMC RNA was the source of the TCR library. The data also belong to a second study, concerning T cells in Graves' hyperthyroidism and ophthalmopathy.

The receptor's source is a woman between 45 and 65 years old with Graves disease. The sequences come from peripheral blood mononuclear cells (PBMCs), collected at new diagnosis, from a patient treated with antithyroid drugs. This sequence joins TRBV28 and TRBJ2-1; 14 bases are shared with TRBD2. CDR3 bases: TGTGCCAGCAGTTTTTCCGGGACTAGCGGGAGTCGGGAGTTCTTC. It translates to CASSFSGTSGSREFF.